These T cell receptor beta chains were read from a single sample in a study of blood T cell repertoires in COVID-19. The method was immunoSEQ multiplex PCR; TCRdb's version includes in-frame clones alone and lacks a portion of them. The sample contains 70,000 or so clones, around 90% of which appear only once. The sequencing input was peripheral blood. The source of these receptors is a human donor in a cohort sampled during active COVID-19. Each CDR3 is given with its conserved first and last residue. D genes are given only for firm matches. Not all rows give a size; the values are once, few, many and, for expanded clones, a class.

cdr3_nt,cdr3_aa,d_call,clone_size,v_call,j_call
TGCGCCAGCAGCTTGGCCGAATACAGGGAATCAGATACGCAGTATTTT,CASSLAEYRESDTQYF,-,-,TRBV5-1,TRBJ2-3
TGTGCCAGCAGCTTATTCCCCGACAGGGGGTCGTCCGGGGAGCTGTTTTTT,CASSLFPDRGSSGELFF,TRBD1,-,TRBV7-9,TRBJ2-2
TGTGCCAGCAGGGGACAGAGCAATCAGCCCCAGCATTTT,CASRGQSNQPQHF,TRBD1,few,TRBV27,TRBJ1-5
TGTGCTACCAGTCCCGGGACTAGCGGCACAGATACGCAGTATTTT,CATSPGTSGTDTQYF,TRBD2,-,TRBV7-7,TRBJ2-3
TGCGCCAGCAGCCAAGATCCCGGAGACACCATATATTTT,CASSQDPGDTIYF,-,-,TRBV4-3,TRBJ1-3
TGTGCCAGCTCACCGAATGTAGCGAACACTGAAGCTTTCTTT,CASSPNVANTEAFF,-,-,TRBV18,TRBJ1-1
TGTGCCAGCAGCTTAGATGGCGGATTCTACGAGCAGTACTTC,CASSLDGGFYEQYF,-,once,TRBV11-2,TRBJ2-7
TGTGCCAGCAGCTTAGATAGACAGAGAGGGGCAGGGGTCACTGAAGCTTTCTTT,CASSLDRQRGAGVTEAFF,-,once,TRBV11-3,TRBJ1-1
TGCGCCAGCAGCTTGAGTCGCCAGGGGGCGAATGAAAAACTGTTTTTT,CASSLSRQGANEKLFF,TRBD1,-,TRBV5-1,TRBJ1-4
TGTGCCAGCTCACAGGACAGGGACACCGGGGAGCTGTTTTTT,CASSQDRDTGELFF,TRBD1,-,TRBV18,TRBJ2-2
TGTGCCAGTCTCCGACGGGGCTCAACTAGCGGAACGGGTGAGCAGTTCTTC,CASLRRGSTSGTGEQFF,TRBD2,-,TRBV19,TRBJ2-1
TGTGCCAGCAGTTTAGGCAGGGTCACTGAAGCTTTCTTT,CASSLGRVTEAFF,-,-,TRBV27,TRBJ1-1
TGTGCCAGTAGTGCCGGGACTAGCGGTTACGAGCAGTACTTC,CASSAGTSGYEQYF,TRBD2,-,TRBV19,TRBJ2-7
TGTGCCAGCACCCACGGCGGGACAGGGAACGGTTCACCCCTCCACTTT,CASTHGGTGNGSPLHF,TRBD1,-,TRBV7-4,TRBJ1-6
TGTGCCACCAGCAGCACTAAAAGACTAGCTTACGAGCAGTACTTC,CATSSTKRLAYEQYF,TRBD2,-,TRBV15,TRBJ2-7
TGTGCCAGCAGCAAAGCGCCTCGGGAGGATTCTAGCGGGAGAGATACGCAGTATTTT,CASSKAPREDSSGRDTQYF,-,-,TRBV21-1,TRBJ2-3
TGTGCCAGCAGCTTGGATCTCGGGGCCTACGAGCAGTACTTC,CASSLDLGAYEQYF,-,-,TRBV5-4,TRBJ2-7
TGTGCCAGCAGTTTATCAGGGCCCACCGGGAGGGCCGAAGATACGCAGTATTTT,CASSLSGPTGRAEDTQYF,TRBD2,-,TRBV27,TRBJ2-3
TGTGCCAGCAGCCCCGGGACTAGCGGAGGGGGACGGGAGACCCAGTACTTC,CASSPGTSGGGRETQYF,TRBD2,-,TRBV7-2,TRBJ2-5
TGTGCCGGGGCGGGACAGGGCAATCAGCCCCAGCATTTT,CAGAGQGNQPQHF,TRBD1,-,TRBV19,TRBJ1-5
TGTGCCAGCAGCCCCTCGTTTGGGAGGTTCTACGAGCAGTACTTC,CASSPSFGRFYEQYF,-,-,TRBV6-5,TRBJ2-7
TGTGCCAGCAGTTTAACACGGACAGGGACCTACGAGCAGTACTTC,CASSLTRTGTYEQYF,TRBD1,-,TRBV28,TRBJ2-7
TGTGCCAGCAGCCAAGATCTGAGGGCTAGCACAGATACGCAGTATTTT,CASSQDLRASTDTQYF,-,-,TRBV3-1/TRBV3-2,TRBJ2-3
TGTGCCACCCCACTCTCGTTGGGGGCGAGGAGGTACACTGAAGCTTTCTTT,CATPLSLGARRYTEAFF,-,-,TRBV24-1,TRBJ1-1
TGTGCCATCAGTCAAAGTGGCGGAAGTAATTCACCCCTCCACTTT,CAISQSGGSNSPLHF,-,-,TRBV10-3,TRBJ1-6
TGTGCCTGGAGTCGGGGGTTGAGCAATCAGCCCCAGCATTTT,CAWSRGLSNQPQHF,-,-,TRBV30,TRBJ1-5
TGTGCCAGCAGCTTAGCCGCCGGTAATCAGCCCCAGCATTTT,CASSLAAGNQPQHF,-,-,TRBV7-8,TRBJ1-5